This T cell receptor beta chain was obtained from a study of T cells in Graves' hyperthyroidism and ophthalmopathy. The germline V and J ends were trimmed by 0 bases and 9 bases, with 9 bases remaining between them. The CDR3 consists of 13 residues. The germline CDR1 and CDR2 sequences are SGHTA and FQGNSA. The source material, RNA transcripts, was used to amplify TCR beta CDR3 regions. The HTBI set primed first-round TCR CDR3 RT-PCR. TCRdb re-analysed the multiplex PCR reads in MiXCR, keeping a single row per CDR3 protein. The sample includes around 540,000 distinct CDR3 sequences, 15% to 20% of them seen just once. This clonotype was counted ten times or more.

What was sequenced was blood. The chain joins TRBV7-2 to TRBJ2-4; D might be TRBD2 (5 bases). The TCR was taken from a woman aged 25 to 39 with Graves' ophthalmopathy. The DNA of the CDR3 is TGTGCCAGCAGCTTAGCGGGAGAGGGCATTCAGTACTTC. Its protein product is CASSLAGEGIQYF.